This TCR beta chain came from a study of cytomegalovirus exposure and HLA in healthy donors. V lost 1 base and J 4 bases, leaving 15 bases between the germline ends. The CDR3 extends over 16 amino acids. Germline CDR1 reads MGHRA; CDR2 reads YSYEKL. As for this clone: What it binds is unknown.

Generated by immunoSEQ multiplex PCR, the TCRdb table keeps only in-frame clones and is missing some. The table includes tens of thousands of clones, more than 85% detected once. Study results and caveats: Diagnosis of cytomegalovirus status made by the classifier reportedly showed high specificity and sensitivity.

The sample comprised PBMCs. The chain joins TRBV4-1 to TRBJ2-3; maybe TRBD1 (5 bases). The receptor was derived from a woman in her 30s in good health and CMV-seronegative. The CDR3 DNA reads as TGCGCCAGCAGCCAAGGGTCCCAGGGTGGGGCAGATACGCAGTATTTT. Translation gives CASSQGSQGGADTQYF.